This paragraph covers one T cell receptor beta chain sequence. Per the study methods: The authors estimated nucleated cell counts from reference gene primer amplification. Assay used: immunoSEQ multiplex PCR; TCRdb lists only in-frame clones, some missing. The V and J calls and clone size come from that table; D and trimming were worked out from the DNA. Here the sample spans some 390,000 clones, around 87% being singletons. These data are taken from a study of blood T cell repertoires in COVID-19. About the study: COVID-19 samples from acute and convalescent phases originated in the United States, Italy and Spain. PBMCs, B-cell-depleted T cells, or T cells provided the cDNA or gDNA that made up the material.

CDR3 length: 15 residues. Per germline, CDR1 MNHEY and CDR2 SVGAGI. With V trimmed by 6 bases and J by 6 bases, 9 bases remained unmatched. The sequence was collected from a human donor in a cohort sampled during active COVID-19. The chain joins TRBV6-5 to TRBJ1-4; 8 bases are a match to TRBD1. Sequencing was carried out using peripheral blood. CDR3 in DNA: TGTGCCAGCAGCTTCTCGTCAGGGGGCTATGAAAAACTGTTTTTT. This sequence encodes CASSFSSGGYEKLFF.